This T cell receptor (beta chain) is drawn from a study of long-term antiretroviral therapy in people with HIV (dated by TCRdb to between 2021 and 2023). About the full investigation: The earliest samples were collected approximately a decade before the 2015 WHO recommendation for immediate ART, a period when ART was typically delayed until CD4 counts fell. A retrospective serial study tested whether ART initiation and durable HIV suppression were associated with changes in peripheral blood TRB repertoire composition and diversity. A total of over 150 cryopreserved PBMC samples came from approximately 30 adults with confirmed HIV infection and were collected serially over a mean of roughly six years (range 1-12). Among the 30 or so participants with HIV, roughly eleven were female. No cross-contamination during QIAcube processing turned up in test extractions that ran a monoclonal T-cell line alongside 33 polyclonal samples.

Participants were included only if at least one PBMC sample before ART initiation and at least two post-ART samples were available. Treatment was received in the United States of America by all participants with HIV. Before DNA extraction, cryopreserved samples of 1-10 million PBMC were thawed and then washed. At the time of the earliest PBMC sample, participants with HIV were aged between about 23 and 54 years. PBMC samples were contributed by each participant from 1-4 timepoints before ART initiation and 2-8 timepoints after ART initiation, with a median of 7 samples. For every participant, serial HIV viral load, CD4+ T-cell count, ART history and demographic data were obtained. A Qiagen kit on a QIAcube was used to extract genomic DNA from unsorted PBMC, with samples processed in batches of 12. In regard to this clone: Which antigen it targets is not known. No base quality values were provided; no much bigger clone lies one nucleotide off.

CDR1 and CDR2 are drawn from the germline V gene (reference sequence): MNHEY, SMNVEV. V drops 4 bases and J drops 3 bases, leaving 11 bases in between. CDR3 length: 14 amino acids, cysteine to phenylalanine. Just CDR3 DNA is preserved here, 42 bases in frame from base 1. Overall study outcomes, separate from this receptor: ART initiation was associated with a significant increase in TRB diversity, but diversity stayed significantly below transplant donor controls even after long-term ART. The samples span the years 2004 to 2017, and the ART regimens used at that time may not be as effective as current regimens. Inferences about post-ART repertoire changes are limited because no data were available on ART adherence, viral resistance or therapy changes. CDR3 length ranges in HIV repertoires were narrower than in controls, and network structure suggested an antigen-experienced repertoire with only a slight naive shift after ART. Since PBMC availability was limited, sequencing covered only the TCR beta chain, with no alpha chain pairing. Because pre-ART samples had limited cell numbers, profiling was done on unsorted PBMC rather than on sorted CD4+ and CD8+ T cells. The repertoire was dominated across all time points by expanded TRB clones identified before ART initiation, although this dominance was seen to fluctuate and to decrease in many PLHIV after ART.

The immunoSEQ hsTCRB v3.0 assay was used at survey level resolution for TRB variable region sequencing. The target sequencing depth for TRB was roughly 35,000-55,000 T-cell genomes per sample. An Illumina MiSeq with a v3 150-cycle kit was used to sequence the pooled TRB libraries. The authors processed their data as follows. Repertoire analysis was run in R within a reproducible Nextflow workflow that covered QC, data transformation and analysis. LymphoSeq2, an R package for exploring AIRR-Seq data, was used to implement the custom analyses. After excluding a few samples that yielded fewer than 5000 total TRB sequences, roughly 190 HIV repertoires remained for analysis. Among the 170 to 200 retained HIV repertoires, more than 55 were collected before ART initiation and approximately 130 after ART initiation. Each repertoire was downsampled to 5000 TRB nucleotide sequences, and summary statistics were averaged across 100 downsampling iterations. TRB sequences were retained for analysis only if CDR3 regions of at least seven amino acids were present. Diversity was assessed using a clonality score derived from Shannon entropy and using the Gini coefficient. In the repertoire networks, any two of the top 5000 CDR3 amino acid sequences were connected whenever the two sequences differed by an edit distance of one. For TRB CDR3 amino acid sequences, GLIPH2 was used to predict antigen specificity groups and MHC restriction. Known CMV, EBV, HIV or tissue antigen associations were flagged by matching CDR3 amino acid sequences against VDJdb and McPAS-TCR. Pre-ART, post-ART and control groups were compared with Wilcoxon signed-rank tests and Holm-Bonferroni correction. Imported from immuneACCESS, the table was reduced by TCRdb to in-frame sequences with V and J called. These copies leave out some clones; in studies compared against another copy, an unresolved V gene accounts for under half, and the cause of the remainder is not known. The V and J calls and clone size were taken over from that table, and D and trimming were inferred from the DNA. The sample profile shows approximately 18,000 clones; roughly 73% of them were found once. The top ten hold 15% of the sample.

The chain joins TRBV27 to TRBJ2-3, with a tentative D gene TRBD2 over 5 matching bases. The source is a man aged 25 to 40 with HIV. Here the sequenced sample was unsorted PBMCs, taken less than 2.2 years before starting antiretroviral therapy. At the DNA level, the sequence is TGTGCCAGCAGTTCCCCGGGGAGAACAGATACGCAGTATTTT. This translates into CASSSPGRTDTQYF.